This T cell receptor beta chain originates from a study of blood T cell repertoires in COVID-19. The wider study: Samples of COVID-19 (acute and convalescent) were obtained from the United States, Italy and Spain. T cells, B-cell-depleted T cells, or PBMCs provided the cDNA or gDNA that served as material.

V gave up 8 bases and J gave up 8 bases, with 16 bases separating them. The CDR3 totals 13 residues. Per germline, CDR1 LNHDA and CDR2 SQIVND (reference sequence). Per the original data handling: How many nucleated cells were present was estimated from reference gene primer amplification. Clones were sequenced by immunoSEQ multiplex PCR, and TCRdb holds only the in-frame ones, with some missing. V, J and clone size were drawn from that table, and D and trimming were deduced from the DNA. The sample lists 140,000 or so clones; about three quarters were seen once. The gene calls are TRBV19 and TRBJ2-1; tentative D call: TRBD2 (6 bases). The specimen sequenced was peripheral blood. This receptor was identified in an older woman with acute or convalescent COVID-19. CDR3 protein: CASQVGGRDEQFF. CDR3 bases: TGTGCCAGTCAAGTGGGGGGTAGAGATGAGCAGTTCTTC.